The clone carrying this T cell receptor beta chain was counted many times. Its antigen is unknown. The data were taken from a study of T-cell memory formation after mild COVID-19. Study-wide findings and caveats: Proof of SARS-CoV-2 specificity was absent for the second-wave clones that crested on day 37. CD4+ clones that contracted lay mainly in CM and EM; CD8+ ones lay in EMRA.

5'RACE, which relied on constant-segment primers, yielded TCR alpha and TCR beta cDNA libraries carrying sample barcodes and UMIs. Each CDR3 protein gets one entry after TCRdb re-called the 5' RACE reads with MiXCR. The sample records roughly 620,000 distinct CDR3 sequences, approximately 19% being singletons. V lost 1 base to trimming and J lost 0 bases; unmatched junction nucleotides: 5. Germline V gene data show CDR1 as SQVTM and CDR2 as ANQGSEA. This CDR3 has 16 residues. This sequence was found in an adult woman who had mild COVID-19 (a few samples of this study predate the infection). Cell type and time point are not known. Sequencing was done on a sample of PBMCs or a T cell subset sorted from them (not recorded which). The rearrangement links TRBV29-1 to TRBJ2-3, with TRBD1 matching over 9 bases. The CDR3 DNA sequence: TGCAGCGTTGAAGGCCGACAGGGGGATAGCACAGATACGCAGTATTTT. Protein: CSVEGRQGDSTDTQYF.